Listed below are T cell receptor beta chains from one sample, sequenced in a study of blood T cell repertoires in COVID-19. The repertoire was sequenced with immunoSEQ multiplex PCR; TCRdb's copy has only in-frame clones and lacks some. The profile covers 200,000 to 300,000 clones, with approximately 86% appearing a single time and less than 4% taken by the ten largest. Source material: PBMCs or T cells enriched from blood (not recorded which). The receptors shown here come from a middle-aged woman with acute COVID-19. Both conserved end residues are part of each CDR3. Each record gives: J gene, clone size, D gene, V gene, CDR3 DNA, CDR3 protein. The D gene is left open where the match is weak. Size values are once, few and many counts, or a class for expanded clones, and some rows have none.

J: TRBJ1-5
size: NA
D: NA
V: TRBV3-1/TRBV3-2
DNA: TGTGCCAGCAGCCAAGGCAGGGGCAATCAGCCCCAGCATTTT
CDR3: CASSQGRGNQPQHF

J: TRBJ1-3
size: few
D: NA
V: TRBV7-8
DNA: TGTGCCAGCAGCTTATCTACGGGGAGCTCTGGAAACACCATATATTTT
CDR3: CASSLSTGSSGNTIYF

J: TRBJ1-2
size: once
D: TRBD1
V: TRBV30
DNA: TGTGCCTGGAGTGTAGGGCCCAGGCAGGGGGCTTATGGCTACACCTTC
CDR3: CAWSVGPRQGAYGYTF

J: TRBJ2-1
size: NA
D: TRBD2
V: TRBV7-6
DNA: TGTGCCAGCAGCTTAGGACTAGCGGGAGAATTCTACAATGAGCAGTTCTTC
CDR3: CASSLGLAGEFYNEQFF

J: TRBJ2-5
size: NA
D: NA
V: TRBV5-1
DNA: TGCGCCAGCAGCTTGGGCACAGGGATTATGCGAGAGACCCAGTACTTC
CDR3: CASSLGTGIMRETQYF

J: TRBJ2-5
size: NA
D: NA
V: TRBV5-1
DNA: TGCGCCAGCAGCTTGTCGATAGGGGGACCGGGGGAGACCCAGTACTTC
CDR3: CASSLSIGGPGETQYF

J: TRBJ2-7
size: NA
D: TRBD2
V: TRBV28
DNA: TGTGCCAGCAGTCCTCCGGGACTAGCGGGTATCGGCGGTTACTTC
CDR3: CASSPPGLAGIGGYF

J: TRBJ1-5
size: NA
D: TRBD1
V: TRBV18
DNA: TGTGCCAGCTCACGCGACAGGGGGCGTGATCAGCCCCAGCATTTT
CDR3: CASSRDRGRDQPQHF

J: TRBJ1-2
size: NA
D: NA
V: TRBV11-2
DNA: TGTGCCAGCAGCTCGGGGGAAGGGTTATATGGCTACACCTTC
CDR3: CASSSGEGLYGYTF

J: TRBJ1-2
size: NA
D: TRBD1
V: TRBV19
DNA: TGTGCCAGTAGTAGACAGGGGGCTCTCAGCTACACCTTC
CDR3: CASSRQGALSYTF

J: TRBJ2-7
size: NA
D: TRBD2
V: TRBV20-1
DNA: TGCAGTGCTAGTCCCCTTCGCGGGAGCTCCTACGAGCAGTACTTC
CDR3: CSASPLRGSSYEQYF

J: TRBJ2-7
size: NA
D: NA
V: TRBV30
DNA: TGTGCCTGGGTGCGGGGTTCCTACGAGCAGTACTTC
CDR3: CAWVRGSYEQYF

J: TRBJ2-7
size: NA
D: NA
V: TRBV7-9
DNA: TGTGCCCCCCTGTGGTTTGTCTATTTGCACGAGCAGTACTTC
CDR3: CAPLWFVYLHEQYF

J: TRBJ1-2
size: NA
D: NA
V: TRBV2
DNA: TGTGCCAGCTATTTCGGGGGGGAATATGGCTACACCTTC
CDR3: CASYFGGEYGYTF

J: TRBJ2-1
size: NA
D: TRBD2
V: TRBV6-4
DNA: TGTGCCAGCAGTGAAAGAGGGGTAGGGACTAGTTACAGTGAGCAGTTCTTC
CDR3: CASSERGVGTSYSEQFF

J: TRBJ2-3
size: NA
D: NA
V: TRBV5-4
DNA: TGTGCCAGCAGCTTGGCCGATCTTAGCGTGCCCTACTCCGCCACAGATACGCAGTATTTT
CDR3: CASSLADLSVPYSATDTQYF

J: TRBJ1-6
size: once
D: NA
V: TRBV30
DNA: TGTGCCTGGAGTGGGGCAGGGGATTCACCCCTCCACTTT
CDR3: CAWSGAGDSPLHF

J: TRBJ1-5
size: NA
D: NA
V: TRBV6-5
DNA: TGTGCCAGCAGTTCTGCAGTATTCAATCAGCCCCAGCATTTT
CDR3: CASSSAVFNQPQHF

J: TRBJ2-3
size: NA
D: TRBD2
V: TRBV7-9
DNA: TGTGCCAGCAGCCTGCGGGAGTTGAGCACAGATACGCAGTATTTT
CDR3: CASSLRELSTDTQYF